Shown below are 14 T cell receptor beta chains from a single sample sequenced in a study of shared clonotypes between healthy human individuals. Terminally differentiated effector memory CD45RA+ cells were excluded by CCR7 positive selection of CD45RO-negative cells. Produced via immunoSEQ multiplex PCR; TCRdb's table is partial and in-frame only. The table includes roughly 770,000 clones, around 96% detected once. The source material was naive CD8+ T cells sorted from blood. The receptor source for this set is a man aged 25 to 40 in good health.

This chain joins TRBV14 and TRBJ2-2; tentatively, D is TRBD1 (5 bases). Germline V CDR1 and CDR2: SGHDN, FVKESK. Trimming stripped 4 bases from V and 7 bases from J, with 13 bases between. The CDR3 has 14 amino acids. CDR3 sequence: CASSPGADSGELFF. The CDR3 DNA is TGTGCCAGCAGCCCCGGAGCAGACAGCGGGGAGCTGTTTTTT.

This clone was detected once. The chain couples TRBV28 to TRBJ2-7; the match to TRBD1 covers 7 bases. J lost 1 base, V lost 3 bases, and 6 bases had no gene match. CDR3 size: 15 residues. Germline CDR1 reads MDHEN; CDR2 reads SYDVKM. Here the CDR3 reads CASSFLVTGSYEQYF. The CDR3 DNA sequence: TGTGCCAGCAGTTTCTTAGTGACAGGGTCCTACGAGCAGTACTTC.

The chain couples TRBV28 to TRBJ1-4; D unresolved. The CDR3 is 13 amino acids. V lost 6 bases and J lost 4, with 9 bases in between. Per the germline V gene, CDR1 is MDHEN and CDR2 is SYDVKM. The chain's CDR3 is CASRSRGNEKLFF. The CDR3 DNA sequence: TGTGCCAGCAGATCGCGGGGTAATGAAAAACTGTTTTTT.

Concerning this clone itself: The same CDR3 can be traced to other DNA sequences in this sample. CDR3 amino acids: CASSQDLGGDTQYF. CDR3 coding DNA: TGCGCCAGCAGCCAAGATCTCGGCGGGGATACGCAGTATTTT. The rearrangement links TRBV4-1 to TRBJ2-3, with D possibly TRBD2 on 5 matching bases. Between the trimmed V and J ends, which lost 0 bases and 6 bases, there was a span of 10 bases. The V gene's germline CDR1 is MGHRA and CDR2 YSYEKL. There are 14 residues in the CDR3.

In the case of this clone: The identical CDR3 is also encoded by other nucleotide sequences in the sample. The chain is built from TRBV5-4 and TRBJ2-7; D unclear. Per germline, CDR1 SGHNT and CDR2 YYREEE (reference sequence). This CDR3 spans 13 amino acids. V was trimmed by 0 bases and J by 0 bases, leaving 4 bases between them. The CDR3 coding sequence is TGTGCCAGCAGCTTGGCCGGCTCCTACGAGCAGTACTTC. Translated: CASSLAGSYEQYF.

With regard to this clone: The sample carries other DNA sequences with the same CDR3. In DNA form, the CDR3 reads TGTGCCAGCAGCTTTCTCTACGAGCAGTACTTC. Amino acids: CASSFLYEQYF. V is TRBV7-9 and J is TRBJ2-7, with D unresolved. The CDR3 spans 11 residues. From germline, CDR1 is SEHNR and CDR2 FQNEAQ (reference sequence). Trimming pared 3 bases from V and 3 bases from J, leaving 3 bases between.

The chain carries TRBV7-9 and TRBJ1-2; 7 nucleotides align to TRBD1. With V trimmed by 1 base and J by 8 bases, 10 bases remained unmatched. Germline V gene data show CDR1 as SEHNR and CDR2 as FQNEAQ (reference sequence). There are 15 residues in the CDR3. The CDR3 region is CASSLGGRDREGYTF. Here the CDR3 DNA reads TGTGCCAGCAGCTTAGGCGGGAGGGACAGAGAGGGCTACACCTTC. Supplemented by reference TRBV7-9 and TRBJ1-2, the full variable domain reads DTGVSQNPRHKITKRGQNVTFRCDPISEHNRLYWYRQTLGQGPEFLTYFQNEAQLEKSRLLSDRFSAERPKGSFSTLEIQRTEQGDSAMYLCASSLGGRDREGYTFGSGTRLTVV.

This chain connects TRBV7-9 to TRBJ2-7; D could derive from TRBD1 or TRBD2 (6 bases each). This CDR3 comprises 15 residues. V was pared by 2 bases and J by 5 bases, with 16 bases between. Germline lookup yields CDR1 SEHNR and CDR2 FQNEAQ (reference sequence). The CDR3: CASSLRGAEADEQYF. The CDR3 region has the DNA TGTGCCAGCAGCTTAAGGGGGGCAGAGGCCGACGAGCAGTACTTC. Supplemented by reference TRBV7-9 and TRBJ2-7, the full variable domain reads DTGVSQNPRHKITKRGQNVTFRCDPISEHNRLYWYRQTLGQGPEFLTYFQNEAQLEKSRLLSDRFSAERPKGSFSTLEIQRTEQGDSAMYLCASSLRGAEADEQYFGPGTRLTVT.

The chain has TRBV19 and TRBJ1-4; TRBD1 matches 8 bases. CDR1 and CDR2 from the germline V gene are LNHDA and SQIVND (reference sequence). Trimming cost V 3 bases and J 8 bases; bases outside gene matches: 8. This CDR3 is built from 15 residues. The CDR3 reads CASSIFGQGEEKLFF. In nucleotides, the CDR3 is TGTGCCAGTAGTATTTTCGGACAGGGAGAAGAAAAACTGTTTTTT.

Turning to this clone: The sample carries other DNA sequences with the same CDR3. This rearrangement joins TRBV29-1 to TRBJ2-2; no definite D call. Trimming stripped 6 bases from V and 1 base from J, with 6 bases between. The CDR3 runs to 12 residues. Germline CDR1 is SQVTM and CDR2 is ANQGSEA. This CDR3 is CSVSRNTGELFF. DNA for the CDR3: TGCAGCGTGAGCCGGAACACCGGGGAGCTGTTTTTT.

The V call is TRBV16, the J call TRBJ2-1, with 8 nucleotides matching TRBD1. CDR1 is KGHSY, CDR2 FQNENV, per germline. Trimming at V came to 0 bases and at J to 2 bases, leaving 9 bases not matched to a gene. This CDR3 comprises 18 residues. This CDR3 is CASSQSNRGSPAYNEQFF. The CDR3 region has the DNA TGTGCCAGCAGCCAATCGAACAGGGGGTCTCCAGCCTACAATGAGCAGTTCTTC. Supplemented by reference TRBV16 and TRBJ2-1, the full variable domain reads GEEVAQTPKHLVRGEGQKAKLYCAPIKGHSYVFWYQQVLKNEFKFLISFQNENVFDETGMPKERFSAKCLPNSPCSLEIQATKLEDSAVYFCASSQSNRGSPAYNEQFFGPGTRLTVL.

This clone was found a few times. DNA of the CDR3: TGTGCCAGCAGCTTAGTGGGGACTCAGGTGGAGACCCAGTACTTC. Its translation: CASSLVGTQVETQYF. The chain links TRBV11-2 to TRBJ2-5; possible D gene TRBD2, 6 bases. CDR1 and CDR2 from the germline V gene are SGHAT and FQNNGV. The ends were cut back, 1 base at V and 5 bases at J, with 14 bases in the middle. CDR3 length: 15 amino acids.

This rearrangement joins TRBV9 to TRBJ2-1; the match to TRBD2 covers 16 bases. Germline CDR1 and CDR2: SGDLS and YYNGEE. Trimming cost V 4 bases and J 3 bases; bases outside gene matches: 7. CDR3 size: 18 residues. The CDR3 protein is CASSTGLAGGMNYNEQFF. DNA of the CDR3: TGTGCCAGCAGCACGGGACTAGCGGGAGGGATGAACTACAATGAGCAGTTCTTC.

J is TRBJ1-1 and V is TRBV28, with TRBD1 identical over 8 bases. Per germline, CDR1 MDHEN and CDR2 SYDVKM. The CDR3 loop spans 14 amino acids. The ends lost 6 bases at V and 4 bases at J; junction bases unmatched: 7. The CDR3 sequence is CASREQGEGTEAFF. DNA for the CDR3: TGTGCCAGCAGGGAACAGGGGGAGGGCACTGAAGCTTTCTTT.